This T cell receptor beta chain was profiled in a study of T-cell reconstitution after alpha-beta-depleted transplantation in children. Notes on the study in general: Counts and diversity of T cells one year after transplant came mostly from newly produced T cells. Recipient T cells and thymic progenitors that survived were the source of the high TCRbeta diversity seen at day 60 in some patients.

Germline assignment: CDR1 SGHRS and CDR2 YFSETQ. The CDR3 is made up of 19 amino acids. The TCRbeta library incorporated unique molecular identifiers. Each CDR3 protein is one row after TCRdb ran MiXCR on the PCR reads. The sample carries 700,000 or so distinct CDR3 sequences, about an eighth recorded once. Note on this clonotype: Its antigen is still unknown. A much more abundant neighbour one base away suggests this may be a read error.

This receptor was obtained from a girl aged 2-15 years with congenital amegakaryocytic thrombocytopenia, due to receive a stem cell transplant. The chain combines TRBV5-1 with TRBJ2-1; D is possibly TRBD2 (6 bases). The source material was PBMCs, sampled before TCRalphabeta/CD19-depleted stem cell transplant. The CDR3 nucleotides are TGCGCCAGCAGCTTGGTTGTTGTGTCGGAGGGCGGAACCTACAATGAGCAGTCCTTC. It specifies CASSLVVVSEGGTYNEQSF.